What follows describes a single T cell receptor (beta chain). In the source study's methods: Using reference gene primer amplification, nucleated cell counts were estimated. Data came from immunoSEQ multiplex PCR; TCRdb stores just in-frame clones and leaves some out. Clone size and V and J calls were adopted from that table, with D and trimming inferred from the DNA. The sample has about 42,000 clones, over 75% seen once. This sample stems from a study of blood T cell repertoires in COVID-19. Study-wide context: From the United States, Italy and Spain came samples of acute and convalescent COVID-19. T cells, B-cell-depleted T cells, or PBMCs supplied cDNA or gDNA.

After removal of 3 bases from V and 3 bases from J, the junction contained 4 bases not matched to a gene. The CDR3 extends over 17 amino acids. Looked up from germline, CDR1 is SEHNR and CDR2 is FQNEAQ (reference sequence). The receptor's source is a human donor in a cohort sampled during active COVID-19. The sequencing input was peripheral blood. This chain uses TRBV7-9 with TRBJ2-3, with TRBD2 matching over 15 bases. The chain's CDR3 is CASSFGLAGGRTDTQYF. The CDR3 region has the DNA TGTGCCAGCAGCTTCGGACTAGCGGGGGGGAGAACAGATACGCAGTATTTT.